The 23 T cell receptor beta chains listed next were all sequenced from one sample in a study of early T cells in non-severe SARS-CoV-2 infection. Using its own MiXCR run on the 5' RACE reads, TCRdb lists one record per CDR3 protein. The repertoire consists of about 81,000 distinct CDR3 sequences, with 5% to 6.5% occurring once and the leading ten covering roughly 7.8%. The sample taken for sequencing was whole blood. Receptors were obtained from an adult who was a healthcare worker with PCR-confirmed SARS-CoV-2 infection or an uninfected control (not recorded which).

The V gene is TRBV28, the J gene TRBJ1-5; D not certain. The CDR3 sequence is 14 residues long. CDR1 and CDR2 from the germline V gene are MDHEN and SYDVKM. The V gene lost 7 bases and the J gene lost 3 bases, with 13 bases spanning the gap. This chain's CDR3 is CASITGVANQPQHF. The CDR3 DNA reads as TGTGCCAGCATAACTGGGGTAGCCAATCAGCCCCAGCATTTT.

This clonotype was picked up a small number of times. The chain recombines TRBV10-1 with TRBJ2-1, with TRBD1 as a possible D gene (6 bases). Germline loops: CDR1 WNHNN, CDR2 SYGVQD (reference sequence). V lost 5 bases and J lost 2, with 13 bases in between. The CDR3 has 15 residues. CDR3 protein: CASSKRQAPYNEQFF. CDR3 DNA sequence: TGCGCCAGCAGTAAGAGACAGGCGCCCTACAATGAGCAGTTCTTC.

This clonotype was found many times. This chain uses TRBV20-1 with TRBJ2-1; D unclear. Trimming removed 7 bases from V and 2 bases from J, with 9 bases in between. Per germline, CDR1 DFQATT and CDR2 SNEGSKA (reference sequence). The CDR3 consists of 12 residues. The chain's CDR3 is CSVTGTYNEQFF. DNA for the CDR3: TGCAGTGTCACGGGTACCTACAATGAGCAGTTCTTC.

At least ten counts were recorded for this clonotype. The gene calls are TRBV6-2 or TRBV6-3 and TRBJ1-1; 8 nucleotides align to TRBD1. The CDR3 loop spans 15 amino acids. V was clipped by 6 bases and J by 7 bases; unmatched bases: 13. Germline-derived CDR1 and CDR2 are MNHEY and SVGEGT. The CDR3 nucleotides read TGTGCCAGCAGACCTCAAGACAGGGGAAGGGATGAAGCTTTCTTT. Protein: CASRPQDRGRDEAFF.

This clonotype was seen a few times. The V gene is TRBV2, the J gene TRBJ2-3, with D possibly being TRBD2 (5 bases). Germline loops: CDR1 SNHLY, CDR2 FYNNEI. This CDR3 comprises 12 residues. The germline V and J ends were trimmed by 7 bases and 3 bases, with 8 bases remaining between them. CDR3 in amino acids: CASTLATDTQYF. CDR3 sequence (DNA): TGTGCCAGCACCCTAGCAACAGATACGCAGTATTTT.

This clonotype turned up a few times. This chain connects TRBV7-8 to TRBJ2-5; 7 positions agree with TRBD2. The J segment lost 5 bases and the V segment lost 5 bases, leaving 8 bases of the junction unmatched. From germline, CDR1 is SGHVS and CDR2 FQNEAQ. The length of the CDR3 is 14 residues. The CDR3 DNA reads as TGTGCCAGCAGCGGACGACTAGCTATGGAGACCCAGTACTTC. This sequence encodes CASSGRLAMETQYF.

This clonotype was seen many times. V usage is TRBV4-2 and J usage is TRBJ2-1, with 8 positions matching TRBD2. Unmatched junction bases numbered 13, after V lost 6 bases and J lost 3 bases. Looked up from germline, CDR1 is LGHNA and CDR2 is YNFKEQ. This CDR3 has 17 residues. The CDR3: CASSRRAVGLVYNEQFF. CDR3 nucleotide sequence: TGTGCCAGCAGTCGGAGGGCGGTGGGACTAGTCTACAATGAGCAGTTCTTC.

There are a few counts of this clonotype. The chain employs TRBV5-1 and TRBJ1-4, with TRBD1 matching over 8 bases. CDR1 is SGHRS and CDR2 is YFSETQ in the germline V gene. The ends lost 4 bases at V and 6 bases at J; junction bases unmatched: 11. The CDR3 extends over 16 amino acids. CDR3 sequence: CASSRQGAGGDEKLFF. The CDR3 DNA is TGCGCCAGCAGCCGTCAGGGGGCCGGAGGGGATGAAAAACTGTTTTTT.

This clonotype has a count of ten or more. The chain links TRBV12-3 or TRBV12-4 to TRBJ2-5; the match to TRBD2 covers 7 bases. The CDR3 is 14 residues long. Trimming cost V 0 bases and J 3 bases; bases outside gene matches: 1. CDR3 DNA sequence: TGTGCCAGCAGTTTAGCGGGAGGGGAAGAGACCCAGTACTTC. This sequence encodes CASSLAGGEETQYF.

The chain carries TRBV7-2 and TRBJ2-3; the D is unclear. The CDR3 spans 14 residues. Trimming took off 2 bases at V and 2 bases at J, with 8 bases between the two ends. The V gene's germline CDR1 is SGHTA and CDR2 FQGNSA. CDR3 sequence reads: CASSLNGPTDTQYF. The CDR3 nucleotides are TGTGCCAGCAGCTTAAACGGGCCCACAGATACGCAGTATTTT. Full variable domain (outside the CDR3, taken from reference TRBV7-2 and TRBJ2-3): GAGVSQSPSNKVTEKGKDVELRCDPISGHTALYWYRQSLGQGLEFLIYFQGNSAPDKSGLPSDRFSAERTGGSVSTLTIQRTQQEDSAVYLCASSLNGPTDTQYFGPGTRLTVL.

In its sample, this clonotype was seen a few times. The chain uses TRBV18 and TRBJ2-1; D may be TRBD2 (6 bases). The CDR3 is 14 residues long. Germline assignment: CDR1 KGHSH and CDR2 LQKENI. V lost 0 bases and J 9 bases, leaving 12 bases between the germline ends. The CDR3 region has the DNA TGTGCCAGCTCACCACCGGAACTAGCCGTTGAGCAGTTCTTC. This codes for CASSPPELAVEQFF.

This clonotype has ten or more counts. The V call is TRBV5-1, the J call TRBJ2-1; 7 bases are a match to TRBD1. Germline V CDR1 and CDR2: SGHRS, YFSETQ. J was trimmed by 9 bases and V by 5 bases; bases with no gene match: 11. The CDR3 runs to 14 residues. CDR3 DNA sequence: TGCGCCAGCAGGGTTGGGACGGCAGGGGGTGAGCAGTTCTTC. Residues: CASRVGTAGGEQFF. The full variable domain, completed using reference TRBV5-1 and TRBJ2-1, is KAGVTQTPRYLIKTRGQQVTLSCSPISGHRSVSWYQQTPGQGLQFLFEYFSETQRNKGNFPGRFSGRQFSNSRSEMNVSTLELGDSALYLCASRVGTAGGEQFFGPGTRLTVL.

The chain joins TRBV6-1 to TRBJ1-1; no reliable D call. The CDR3 is 13 amino acids. Trimming removed 8 bases from V and 3 bases from J, with 13 bases in between. CDR1 is MNHNS, CDR2 SASEGT, per germline. CDR3 coding DNA: TGTGCCAGCTATCATGCCCTGGACACTGAAGCTTTCTTT. This sequence encodes CASYHALDTEAFF.

This clonotype occurred a few times. This chain links TRBV6-5 with TRBJ1-2, with D possibly being TRBD1 (6 bases). The V gene's germline CDR1 is MNHEY and CDR2 SVGAGI. Trimming stripped 7 bases from V and 8 bases from J, with 23 bases between. The CDR3 contains 15 residues. The CDR3 protein is CASILSHGQPEGYTF. CDR3 nucleotide sequence: TGTGCCAGCATCCTTTCGCATGGACAGCCCGAAGGCTACACCTTC.

This clonotype was seen at least ten times. V and J are TRBV4-3 and TRBJ2-3, with 14 bases identical to TRBD2. Per the germline V gene, CDR1 is LGHNA and CDR2 is YSLEER. Unmatched junction bases numbered 4, after V lost 3 bases and J lost 8 bases. This CDR3 has 15 residues. As DNA, the CDR3 is TGCGCCAGCAGCCAGGGGACTAGCGGGGGATTTACGCAGTATTTT. Protein: CASSQGTSGGFTQYF.

A few counts support this clonotype. The chain employs TRBV4-1 and TRBJ1-1, with D unclear. V shed 0 bases and J shed 0 bases, with 14 bases lying between them. Germline assignment: CDR1 MGHRA and CDR2 YSYEKL. The CDR3 has 17 amino acids. CDR3 protein: CASSQDPPRGMNTEAFF. The DNA of the CDR3 is TGCGCCAGCAGCCAAGATCCCCCCCGGGGAATGAACACTGAAGCTTTCTTT.

The sample holds many counts of this clonotype. V gene TRBV18 combines with J gene TRBJ2-3; D uncertain. Trimming took 0 bases from V and 6 from J, leaving 13 bases between them. CDR1 KGHSH and CDR2 LQKENI come from the germline V gene. This CDR3 is built from 15 residues. CDR3 coding DNA: TGTGCCAGCTCACCACCTAACAAGAAAGGGGATACGCAGTATTTT. Protein sequence: CASSPPNKKGDTQYF.

This clonotype was detected ten times or more. The V call is TRBV5-1, the J call TRBJ2-3; TRBD1 might be the D (5 bases). V dropped 0 bases and J dropped 4 bases, with 12 bases sitting between them. Germline values: CDR1 SGHRS, CDR2 YFSETQ. This CDR3 contains 15 residues. The CDR3 loop is CASSLGLGVSDTQYF. CDR3 bases: TGCGCCAGCAGCTTGGGGCTAGGGGTGTCAGATACGCAGTATTTT.

This clonotype was picked up many times. CDR3 protein: CASSLTALNTEAFF. In nucleotides, the CDR3 is TGTGCCAGCAGTTTGACGGCCCTGAACACTGAAGCTTTCTTT. This chain uses TRBV27 with TRBJ1-1; D not resolved. The CDR3 contains 14 residues. V shed 3 bases and J shed 0 bases, with 8 bases lying between them. Germline-derived CDR1 and CDR2 are MNHEY and SMNVEV (reference sequence).

This clonotype was counted many times. V gene TRBV7-9 combines with J gene TRBJ1-3, with TRBD1 as a possible D gene (5 bases). CDR1 is SEHNR, CDR2 FQNEAQ, per germline (reference sequence). V lost 5 bases to trimming and J lost 0 bases, with 17 bases between them. CDR3 length equals 17 residues. The CDR3 DNA reads as TGTGCCAGCAGCCTATCGGGACTCTTTAGCTCTGGAAACACCATATATTTT. Its protein is CASSLSGLFSSGNTIYF.

This clonotype was found a few times. This chain connects TRBV5-1 to TRBJ2-3; D ambiguous. V was shortened by 4 bases and J by 2 bases, with 8 bases between the two germline ends. CDR3 size: 13 residues. The germline V gene has CDR1 SGHRS and CDR2 YFSETQ. The DNA of the CDR3 is TGCGCCAGCAGCGGACGCCTCACAGATACGCAGTATTTT. It codes for CASSGRLTDTQYF.

This clonotype was seen ten or more times. The CDR3 spells CASSLGDRDQETQYF. CDR3 DNA sequence: TGTGCCAGCAGCTTAGGGGACAGGGACCAAGAGACCCAGTACTTC. The gene calls are TRBV7-9 and TRBJ2-5; TRBD1 aligns across 9 bases. Trimming took 1 base from V and 0 from J; bases not matched to a gene: 0. This CDR3 comprises 15 residues. Germline V gives CDR1 SEHNR, CDR2 FQNEAQ (reference sequence).

This clonotype was counted a few times. V is TRBV4-3 and J is TRBJ1-2, with no clear D. Germline V gives CDR1 LGHNA, CDR2 YSLEER. V was trimmed by 0 bases and J by 4 bases, leaving 6 bases between them. The CDR3 sequence is 13 residues long. The CDR3 DNA reads as TGCGCCAGCAGCCAAGAAGGTCGCTATGGCTACACCTTC. As protein: CASSQEGRYGYTF.